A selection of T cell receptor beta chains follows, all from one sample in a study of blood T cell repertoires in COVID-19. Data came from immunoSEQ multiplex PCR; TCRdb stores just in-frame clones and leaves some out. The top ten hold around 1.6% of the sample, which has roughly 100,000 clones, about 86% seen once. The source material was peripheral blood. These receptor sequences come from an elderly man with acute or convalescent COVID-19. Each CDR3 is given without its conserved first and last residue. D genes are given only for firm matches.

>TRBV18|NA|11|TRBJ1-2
ASSQGGDYGYT
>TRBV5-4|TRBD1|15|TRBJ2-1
ASSSTQGARSYNEQF
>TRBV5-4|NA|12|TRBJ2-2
ASSAGTNTGELF
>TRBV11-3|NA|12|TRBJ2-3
ASSPNRVTDTQY
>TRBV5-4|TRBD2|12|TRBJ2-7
ASSLERLAGRRF
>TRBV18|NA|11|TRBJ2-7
ASSRKDSHEQY
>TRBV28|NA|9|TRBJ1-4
ASSEQEKLF
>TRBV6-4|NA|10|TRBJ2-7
ASIAGCVEQY
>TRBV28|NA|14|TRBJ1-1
ASSFRSGRGNTEAF
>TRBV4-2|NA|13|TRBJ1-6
ASSQDPGDNSPLH
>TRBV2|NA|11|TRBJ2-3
ASRISYTDTQY
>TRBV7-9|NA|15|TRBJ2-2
ASSRTPPISNTGELF